The clone carrying this T cell receptor beta chain has only a few counts. Its antigen is not known. Tregs were sorted as CD4+CD25+CD127-/low cells. J lost 2 bases, V lost 6 bases, and 5 bases had no gene match. Germline V lookup: CDR1 SQVTM, CDR2 ANQGSEA. This CDR3 has 13 residues. Constant-region reverse primers amplified full-length variable regions, followed by semi-nested Nested Universal Primer A PCR. TCRdb itself ran the 5' RACE reads through MiXCR, one entry per CDR3 protein. The repertoire holds about 57,000 distinct CDR3 sequences, with more than 25% as singletons. Findings and limits, study-wide: Whole repertoires were not studied in the larger cohort, only one V-J beta rearrangement.

This receptor was obtained from a female donor with breast cancer. V gene TRBV29-1 combines with J gene TRBJ2-3; TRBD1 agrees at 7 bases. Sequenced input: tumor-infiltrating Tregs sorted from the breast tumor. The CDR3 spells CSVPGQTTDTQYF. The DNA for the CDR3 is TGCAGCGTACCGGGACAGACCACAGATACGCAGTATTTT.